Shown below are 22 T cell receptor beta chains from a single sample sequenced in a study of cytomegalovirus exposure and HLA in healthy donors (dated by TCRdb to 2015 to 2018). Receptor libraries were prepared by the immunoSEQ multiplex PCR assay. The multiplex PCR relied on a mix of 60 forward primers for TCR Vbeta segments and 13 reverse primers for TCR Jbeta segments. As stored in TCRdb, this immuneACCESS dataset retains in-frame rearrangements with V and J assigned. A fraction of the clones does not appear; measured against another copy, unresolved V genes explain less than half of the discrepancy, and the remainder lacks a known reason. The sample table records 200,000 to 250,000 clones; 75% to 90% of these occur just once. Of the sample, 2.7% is held by the ten largest clones. The sequencing sample was made of PBMCs. These receptors were taken from a woman between 40 and 55 years old in good health and CMV-seronegative.

This clone was observed a few times. The rearrangement joins TRBV7-8 to TRBJ2-3, with 10 bases matching TRBD2. Trimming removed 1 base from V and 4 bases from J; junction bases left unmatched: 8. This CDR3 spans 17 amino acids. CDR1 and CDR2 (germline): SGHVS, FQNEAQ. The CDR3 DNA follows: TGTGCCAGCAGCTTAGTGGGTAGCGGGAGGAATCCAGATACGCAGTATTTT. Translating it yields CASSLVGSGRNPDTQYF.

V and J are TRBV27 and TRBJ1-5; D is unclear. The CDR3 has 15 amino acids. CDR1 and CDR2 from the germline V gene are MNHEY and SMNVEV (reference sequence). V lost 6 bases and J lost 2, with 14 bases in between. The CDR3 sequence is CASSQRLWGNQPQHF. The CDR3 DNA reads TGTGCCAGCAGCCAGCGACTTTGGGGCAATCAGCCCCAGCATTTT.

The CDR3 here is CASSLIGALNQPQHF. The CDR3 DNA sequence: TGCGCCAGCAGCTTGATTGGGGCACTCAATCAGCCCCAGCATTTT. The chain has TRBV5-1 and TRBJ1-5, with a weak D call TRBD1 (5 bases). Trimming pared 1 base from V and 3 bases from J, leaving 11 bases between. CDR3 size: 15 residues. In germline, CDR1 is SGHRS, CDR2 YFSETQ.

The rearrangement links TRBV19 to TRBJ1-1; D is possibly TRBD1 (5 bases). The CDR3 consists of 12 residues. Germline V gives CDR1 LNHDA, CDR2 SQIVND (reference sequence). Between the trimmed V and J ends, which lost 6 bases and 5 bases, there was a span of 10 bases. CDR3 DNA: TGTGCCAGTAGCCCGGGGGGGACTGAAGCTTTCTTT. Translating gives CASSPGGTEAFF. The full variable domain, rest sourced from reference TRBV19 and TRBJ1-1, is DGGITQSPKYLFRKEGQNVTLSCEQNLNHDAMYWYRQDPGQGLRLIYYSQIVNDFQKGDIAEGYSVSREKKESFPLTVTSAQKNPTAFYLCASSPGGTEAFFGQGTRLTVV.

This clone has more than one count but fewer than ten. The chain links TRBV6-5 to TRBJ1-1; tentative D call: TRBD1 (5 bases). V lost 3 bases and J lost 0, with 8 bases in between. The germline V gene encodes CDR1 MNHEY and CDR2 SVGAGI. This CDR3 has 14 residues. This chain's CDR3 is CASSYGAVNTEAFF. The CDR3 DNA reads TGTGCCAGCAGTTATGGGGCAGTGAACACTGAAGCTTTCTTT.

The chain recombines TRBV19 with TRBJ1-5; tentative D call: TRBD1 (5 bases). The CDR3 sequence is 14 residues long. CDR1 and CDR2 from the germline V gene are LNHDA and SQIVND (reference sequence). V was pared by 3 bases and J by 0 bases, with 6 bases between. CDR3 in amino acids: CASSIRVSNQPQHF. The CDR3 nucleotides read TGTGCCAGTAGTATCAGGGTTAGCAATCAGCCCCAGCATTTT.

The chain has TRBV5-4 and TRBJ2-7, with a tentative D call TRBD1 (5 bases). The CDR3 loop spans 14 amino acids. The germline V gene has CDR1 SGHNT and CDR2 YYREEE (reference sequence). The V end lost 0 bases, the J end lost 7 bases, and 14 bases lay between the germline ends. The DNA of the CDR3 is TGTGCCAGCAGCTTGGGGGCAGGGTTGGGGGAGCAGTACTTC. It codes for CASSLGAGLGEQYF.

This clone has just a few counts. The rearrangement links TRBV27 to TRBJ2-7; D gene uncertain. Germline V CDR1 and CDR2: MNHEY, SMNVEV (reference sequence). V gave up 0 bases and J gave up 1 base, with 7 bases separating them. This CDR3 is 14 amino acids long. The CDR3 spells CASSLSIGSYEQYF. The DNA of the CDR3 is TGTGCCAGCAGTTTATCTATCGGTTCCTACGAGCAGTACTTC.

The chain carries TRBV27 and TRBJ1-2, with 8 bases fitting TRBD1. CDR3 size: 12 residues. Looked up from germline, CDR1 is MNHEY and CDR2 is SMNVEV (reference sequence). V was clipped by 5 bases and J by 5 bases; unmatched bases: 1. Here the CDR3 reads CASSTGGYGYTF. CDR3 sequence (DNA): TGTGCCAGCAGTACAGGGGGGTATGGCTACACCTTC.

A single count supports this clone. The chain couples TRBV28 to TRBJ1-1, with D hard to call. CDR3 length equals 11 residues. Trimming shortened V by 10 bases and J by 6 bases, and 12 bases separated the two germline ends. CDR1 and CDR2 from the germline V gene are MDHEN and SYDVKM. CDR3 in amino acids: CATTEGPEAFF. CDR3 DNA: TGTGCCACCACGGAGGGCCCTGAAGCTTTCTTT.

The chain couples TRBV19 to TRBJ2-1; possibly TRBD2 for D (5 bases). This CDR3 region has 15 residues. The germline V gene encodes CDR1 LNHDA and CDR2 SQIVND (reference sequence). V was pared by 0 bases and J by 10 bases, with 16 bases between. The CDR3 bases are TGTGCCAGTAGTATAGATCAAGCTGGGCCGGGGGAGCAGTTCTTC. Translation: CASSIDQAGPGEQFF.

The chain couples TRBV30 to TRBJ1-6; D is perhaps TRBD1 (5 bases). Germline V gives CDR1 GTSNPN, CDR2 SVGIG (reference sequence). V was clipped by 5 bases and J by 9 bases, with 8 bases between them. The CDR3 spans 11 residues. The CDR3 coding sequence is TGTGCCTGGGGGGGGTCTTCACCCCTCCACTTT. It is translated as CAWGGSSPLHF.

This rearrangement joins TRBV7-2 to TRBJ2-5; the match to TRBD2 covers 7 bases. Germline V gene sequence: CDR1 SGHTA, CDR2 FQGNSA. The CDR3 extends over 16 amino acids. V dropped 2 bases and J dropped 5; count of bases not matched to a gene: 11. The CDR3 nucleotides read TGTGCCAGCAGCTTAAGTGGTGGGAGGGCCAGGGAGACCCAGTACTTC. Translating it yields CASSLSGGRARETQYF.

This clone has only one observation. The chain is built from TRBV18 and TRBJ1-5; TRBD1 might be the D (6 bases). The CDR3 sequence is 14 residues long. Germline assignment: CDR1 KGHSH and CDR2 LQKENI. V was clipped by 5 bases and J by 9 bases, with 17 bases between them. CDR3 region: CASSTGTQSWPQHF. The DNA of the CDR3 is TGTGCCAGCTCAACAGGGACCCAATCATGGCCCCAGCATTTT.

The rearrangement links TRBV11-1 to TRBJ2-3; 9 bases match TRBD1. This CDR3 is 15 amino acids long. Trimming at V came to 1 base and at J to 1 base, leaving 0 bases not matched to a gene. From germline, CDR1 is SGHAT and CDR2 FQDESV (reference sequence). CDR3 sequence (DNA): TGTGCCAGCAGCTTAGGGACAGGGGGCACAGATACGCAGTATTTT. It translates to CASSLGTGGTDTQYF. The full variable domain, in which reference TRBV11-1 and TRBJ2-3 provide the parts outside the CDR3, is EAEVAQSPRYKITEKSQAVAFWCDPISGHATLYWYRQILGQGPELLVQFQDESVVDDSQLPKDRFSAERLKGVDSTLKIQPAELGDSAMYLCASSLGTGGTDTQYFGPGTRLTVL.

The CDR3 protein is CASSRTPQGNSFYEKLFF. The DNA for the CDR3 is TGTGCCAGCAGCCGAACGCCTCAGGGAAACTCTTTCTATGAAAAACTGTTTTTT. The chain recombines TRBV4-2 with TRBJ1-4, with D tentatively TRBD1 (5 bases). This CDR3 has 18 residues. V was pared by 4 bases and J by 6 bases, with 24 bases between. In germline, CDR1 is LGHNA, CDR2 YNFKEQ.

This clone was seen just once. The chain combines TRBV27 with TRBJ2-7, with TRBD1 matching over 8 bases. The CDR3 is 15 residues long. V lost 2 bases and J lost 6; bases outside the gene matches: 9. Germline V CDR1 and CDR2: MNHEY, SMNVEV (reference sequence). The CDR3 nucleotides read TGTGCCAGCAGTTTAGCCGACAGGGGTTTGGTCGAGCAGTACTTC. It codes for CASSLADRGLVEQYF.

The chain carries TRBV5-1 and TRBJ1-5; 9 nucleotides match TRBD1. The CDR3 is made up of 15 amino acids. Germline V gene data show CDR1 as SGHRS and CDR2 as YFSETQ. J lost 6 bases, V lost 4 bases, and 8 bases had no gene match. CDR3 in amino acids: CASSRGQGRFQPQHF. CDR3 sequence (DNA): TGCGCCAGCAGCCGCGGACAGGGGAGGTTTCAGCCCCAGCATTTT.

The gene calls are TRBV11-3 and TRBJ2-1; 9 bases fit TRBD2. CDR3 length: 19 residues. Trimming took 0 bases from V and 6 from J; bases not matched to a gene: 15. Germline-derived CDR1 and CDR2 are SGHNT and YENEEA. The CDR3 DNA follows: TGTGCCAGCAGCTTAGATGGGTTAGCGGGAGACCTTAGTCGCAATGAGCAGTTCTTC. Its translation: CASSLDGLAGDLSRNEQFF.

The V and J genes are TRBV6-5 and TRBJ1-2; 7 nucleotides align to TRBD1. CDR3 length equals 14 residues. The V and J ends lost 5 bases and 3 bases, in that order; junction bases with no gene match: 6. CDR1 and CDR2 from the germline V gene are MNHEY and SVGAGI. CDR3 loop: CASSRTGEYYGYTF. DNA for the CDR3: TGTGCCAGCAGTCGGACAGGAGAATACTATGGCTACACCTTC.

J is TRBJ2-2 and V is TRBV30; 12 bases are a match to TRBD2. In germline, CDR1 is GTSNPN, CDR2 SVGIG (reference sequence). This CDR3 spans 18 amino acids. Trimming removed 1 base from V and 6 bases from J; junction bases left unmatched: 12. The CDR3 DNA is TGTGCCTGGAGTGCCCCCCCTCGACTAGCGGGAGTATCCGGGGAGCTGTTTTTT. This translates into CAWSAPPRLAGVSGELFF. The complete variable domain, with remaining parts taken from reference TRBV30 and TRBJ2-2, reads SQTIHQWPATLVQPVGSPLSLECTVEGTSNPNLYWYRQAAGRGLQLLFYSVGIGQISSEVPQNLSASRPQDRQFILSSKKLLLSDSGFYLCAWSAPPRLAGVSGELFFGEGSRLTVL.

The chain couples TRBV27 to TRBJ2-3, with 11 bases aligning to TRBD2. The germline V gene encodes CDR1 MNHEY and CDR2 SMNVEV (reference sequence). V lost 3 bases and J lost 3; bases outside the gene matches: 8. The CDR3 length is 17 residues. Here the CDR3 DNA reads TGTGCCAGCAGTTTCGGGACTAGCGGAAGATATACAGATACGCAGTATTTT. Residues: CASSFGTSGRYTDTQYF.